The 20 T cell receptor beta chains below come from one sample, sequenced in a study of blood T cells in healthy people across ages. Alongside a J-beta primer mix, a sample-barcoded 5' primer served in a second PCR lasting about 6 to 11 cycles. MiXCR, run by TCRdb on the 5' RACE reads, gives a single entry per CDR3 protein. The sample lists approximately 360,000 distinct CDR3 sequences, about 52% occurring once. Sequencing used blood. The source of these receptors is a man in his sixties in good health.

This clonotype was seen a few times. The chain combines TRBV12-3 or TRBV12-4 with TRBJ2-5; 12 positions match TRBD2. This CDR3 is 16 amino acids long. Trimming took 2 bases from V and 5 from J; bases not matched to a gene: 6. The CDR3 loop reads CASSLQASGGAETQYF. The CDR3 nucleotides are TGTGCCAGCAGTTTACAGGCTAGCGGGGGGGCCGAGACCCAGTACTTC.

V is TRBV14 and J is TRBJ2-5; no clear D. V gave up 2 bases and J gave up 2 bases, with 15 bases separating them. The CDR3 length is 16 residues. CDR1 is SGHDN, CDR2 FVKESK, per germline. The CDR3: CASSQLGIDVQETQYF. In nucleotides, the CDR3 is TGTGCCAGCAGCCAACTAGGCATTGACGTACAAGAGACCCAGTACTTC.

This chain links TRBV20-1 with TRBJ2-7; 8 bases align to TRBD2. The CDR3 loop spans 14 amino acids. Trimming at V came to 0 bases and at J to 5 bases, leaving 6 bases not matched to a gene. Germline CDR1 is DFQATT and CDR2 is SNEGSKA (reference sequence). CDR3 protein: CSARDSGGIDEQYF. The DNA of the CDR3 is TGCAGTGCTAGAGATTCGGGAGGGATAGACGAGCAGTACTTC.

The chain employs TRBV20-1 and TRBJ2-1; D is ambiguous. The CDR3 sequence is 11 residues long. Germline V lookup: CDR1 DFQATT, CDR2 SNEGSKA (reference sequence). V was trimmed by 7 bases and J by 5 bases, leaving 9 bases between them. This chain's CDR3 is CSGVGNNEQFF. DNA for the CDR3: TGCAGTGGAGTAGGGAACAATGAGCAGTTCTTC.

This clonotype was recorded a few times. The chain employs TRBV29-1 and TRBJ2-3; 9 bases are a match to TRBD1. This CDR3 has 15 residues. V lost 8 bases and J lost 0; bases outside the gene matches: 9. Germline V CDR1 and CDR2: SQVTM, ANQGSEA. DNA of the CDR3: TGCAGCACCCAGGGCGGGACAGGGAGCACAGATACGCAGTATTTT. It yields the protein CSTQGGTGSTDTQYF.

This rearrangement joins TRBV10-3 to TRBJ2-5; TRBD2 agrees at 10 bases. The J call is doubtful: the DNA matches TRBJ2-7 better. Germline assignment: CDR1 ENHRY and CDR2 SYGVKD. This CDR3 comprises 14 residues. CDR3 sequence: CAISGTSVTYEQYF. For the CDR3, the DNA is TGTGCCATCAGCGGGACTAGCGTAACCTACGAGCAGTACTTC.

This clonotype was detected only a few times. V usage is TRBV6-6 and J usage is TRBJ2-3; TRBD1 matches at 9 bases. Trimming took 8 bases from V and 3 from J; bases not matched to a gene: 9. The CDR3 length is 15 residues. Germline CDR1 is MNHNY and CDR2 is SVGAGI (reference sequence). Here the CDR3 reads CASSQGGTGTDTQYF. In DNA, the CDR3 is TGTGCCAGCTCCCAAGGGGGGACAGGGACAGATACGCAGTATTTT.

The chain is built from TRBV6-2 or TRBV6-3 and TRBJ2-5, with 8 positions matching TRBD2. CDR3 length: 15 residues. CDR1 is MNHEY, CDR2 SVGEGT, per germline. The V and J ends lost 5 bases and 4 bases, in that order; junction bases with no gene match: 9. The CDR3 sequence: CASSHDWAGGETQYF. CDR3 coding DNA: TGTGCCAGCAGTCACGACTGGGCGGGAGGAGAGACCCAGTACTTC.

V is TRBV11-2 and J is TRBJ2-2; D might be TRBD2 (6 bases). Germline CDR1 and CDR2: SGHAT and FQNNGV. Trimming cost V 5 bases and J 2 bases, with 15 bases left between them. The CDR3 runs 16 residues. Here the CDR3 reads CASSQGPGTNTGELFF. CDR3 sequence (DNA): TGTGCCAGCAGCCAGGGCCCAGGGACTAACACCGGGGAGCTGTTTTTT. The variable domain in full, completed from reference TRBV11-2 and TRBJ2-2, reads EAGVAQSPRYKIIEKRQSVAFWCNPISGHATLYWYQQILGQGPKLLIQFQNNGVVDDSQLPKDRFSAERLKGVDSTLKIQPAKLEDSAVYLCASSQGPGTNTGELFFGEGSRLTVL.

As concerns this clonotype: A junction end diverges from the germline sequence, so it may reflect a read error. J is TRBJ2-1 and V is TRBV7-7; TRBD1 matches 8 bases. CDR3 length equals 15 residues. Germline assignment: CDR1 SSHAT and CDR2 FNYEAQ (reference sequence). This CDR3 reads CASSPDRAGYNEQFF. The CDR3 DNA sequence: TGTGCTAGCAGCCCGGACAGGGCAGGGTACAATGAGCAGTTCTTC.

The rearrangement joins TRBV5-5 to TRBJ2-7; tentative D call: TRBD1 (5 bases). The J call may be faulty, since TRBJ2-5 better matches the DNA end. Germline loops: CDR1 SGHKS, CDR2 YYEKEE (reference sequence). CDR3 size: 15 residues. The CDR3: CASSSDDSPRETQYF. The CDR3 DNA follows: TGTGCCAGCAGCTCAGACGACAGCCCCCGGGAGACCCAGTACTTC.

This clonotype was seen more than once but under ten times. The gene calls are TRBV15 and TRBJ2-5; D possibly corresponds to TRBD1 (5 bases). The CDR3 has 14 amino acids. Trimming left V 0 bases short and J 3 bases short, with 8 bases between. Germline CDR1 reads LNHNV; CDR2 reads YYDKDF (reference sequence). This chain's CDR3 is CATSRDGREETQYF. Written as DNA, the CDR3 is TGTGCCACCAGCAGAGATGGCAGGGAAGAGACCCAGTACTTC.

This clonotype has a handful of counts. This chain connects TRBV7-9 to TRBJ2-7; tentatively, D is TRBD2 (5 bases). The CDR3 sequence is 14 residues long. From germline, CDR1 is SEHNR and CDR2 FQNEAQ (reference sequence). The V gene lost 4 bases and the J gene lost 1 base, with 11 bases spanning the gap. CDR3 nucleotide sequence: TGTGCCAGCAGCTCCCGAGCGGAATCCTACGAGCAGTACTTC. Protein: CASSSRAESYEQYF. The full variable domain, rest sourced from reference TRBV7-9 and TRBJ2-7, is DTGVSQNPRHKITKRGQNVTFRCDPISEHNRLYWYRQTLGQGPEFLTYFQNEAQLEKSRLLSDRFSAERPKGSFSTLEIQRTEQGDSAMYLCASSSRAESYEQYFGPGTRLTVT.

The chain joins TRBV7-3 to TRBJ1-6, with TRBD1 matching 7 bases. J lost 13 bases, V lost 1 base, and 10 bases had no gene match. The CDR3 is 15 residues long. Germline assignment: CDR1 SGHTA and CDR2 FQGTGA. Here the CDR3 reads CASSLRPGQNSPLHF. CDR3 bases: TGTGCCAGCAGCTTAAGGCCGGGACAGAACTCCCCCCTCCACTTT.

The V call is TRBV4-1, the J call TRBJ2-1; TRBD2 aligns across 11 bases. V was clipped by 3 bases and J by 4 bases; unmatched bases: 5. The V gene's germline CDR1 is MGHRA and CDR2 YSYEKL. The CDR3 loop spans 16 amino acids. The CDR3 loop is CASSHAGTSGYNEQFF. CDR3 in DNA: TGCGCCAGCAGCCACGCCGGGACTAGCGGATACAATGAGCAGTTCTTC.

The chain employs TRBV6-5 and TRBJ2-5; D is possibly TRBD1 (5 bases). V lost 7 bases and J lost 4, with 13 bases in between. CDR1 and CDR2 from the germline V gene are MNHEY and SVGAGI. The length of the CDR3 is 13 residues. This CDR3 reads CASNNRFLETQYF. CDR3 nucleotide sequence: TGTGCCAGCAACAACAGGTTCTTAGAGACCCAGTACTTC.

The rearrangement uses TRBV2 and TRBJ2-7; 11 bases agree with TRBD2. V shed 6 bases, J shed 6 bases, and the junction held 7 bases outside the gene matches. The CDR3 has 14 residues. CDR1 is SNHLY and CDR2 is FYNNEI in the germline V gene. CDR3 in amino acids: CASRFTSGSFEQYF. The CDR3 coding sequence is TGTGCCAGCAGATTTACTAGCGGGAGTTTCGAGCAGTACTTC.

With respect to this clonotype: This may arise from a read error, as a much more abundant clone is one base away. V usage is TRBV6-5 and J usage is TRBJ2-7; D is tentatively TRBD1 or TRBD2 (5 bases each). The CDR3 is made up of 13 amino acids. Germline V gives CDR1 MNHEY, CDR2 SVGAGI. V was cut by 8 bases and J by 3 bases, with 14 bases left in between. CDR3 DNA sequence: TGTGCCAGCGGGTCAGGGAGCTTCTACGAGCAGTACTTC. Its protein is CASGSGSFYEQYF.

This rearrangement joins TRBV7-2 to TRBJ1-2; D uncertain. This CDR3 has 13 amino acids. Germline CDR1 is SGHTA and CDR2 is FQGNSA. Trimming cost V 5 bases and J 7 bases, with 14 bases left between them. The CDR3 DNA sequence: TGTGCCAGCAGCCCCTGGCAGGAGGGTGGCTACACCTTC. Translated: CASSPWQEGGYTF.

This chain connects TRBV7-2 to TRBJ2-7, with TRBD2 matching over 8 bases. Germline V gene lookup returns CDR1 SGHTA and CDR2 FQGNSA. The J segment lost 2 bases and the V segment lost 4 bases, leaving 4 bases of the junction unmatched. The CDR3 is 14 residues long. The CDR3 DNA reads as TGTGCCAGCAGCTACGGGACTAGTGCCTACGAGCAGTACTTC. Residues: CASSYGTSAYEQYF.